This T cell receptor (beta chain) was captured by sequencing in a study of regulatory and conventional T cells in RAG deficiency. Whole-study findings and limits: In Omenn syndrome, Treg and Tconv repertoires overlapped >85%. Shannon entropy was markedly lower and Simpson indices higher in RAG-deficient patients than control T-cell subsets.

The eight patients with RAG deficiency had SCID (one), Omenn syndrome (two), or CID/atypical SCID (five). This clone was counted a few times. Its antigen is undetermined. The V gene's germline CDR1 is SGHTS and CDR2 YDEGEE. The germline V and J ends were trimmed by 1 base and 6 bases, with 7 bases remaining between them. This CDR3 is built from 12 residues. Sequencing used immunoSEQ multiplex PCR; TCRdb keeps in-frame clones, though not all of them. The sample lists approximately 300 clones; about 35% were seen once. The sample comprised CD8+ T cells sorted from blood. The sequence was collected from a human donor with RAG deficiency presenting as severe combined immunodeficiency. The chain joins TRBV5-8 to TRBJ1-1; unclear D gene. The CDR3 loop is CASSLYSAEAFF. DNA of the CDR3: TGTGCCAGCAGCTTGTATTCGGCTGAAGCTTTCTTT.